This TCR beta chain was observed in a study of patients and donors after allogeneic stem cell transplantation. MiXCR, applied by TCRdb to the RT-PCR reads, yields one record per CDR3 protein. The sample comprises under 170,000 distinct CDR3 sequences, 37% of which are singletons, and around half rests with the top ten. Germline values: CDR1 DFQATT, CDR2 SNEGSKA (reference sequence). Trimming stripped 3 bases from V and 4 bases from J, with 11 bases between. This CDR3 region has 13 residues. The specimen sequenced was blood, either unsorted or a sorted T cell fraction (not recorded which). The TCR originated in a human donor who was either an allogeneic HSCT recipient or a stem cell or donor lymphocyte infusion donor (not recorded which). It is not recorded whose cells these are; they may come from a transplant donor. V usage is TRBV20-1 and J usage is TRBJ2-3; the D gene is possibly TRBD2 (6 bases). CDR3 nucleotide sequence: TGCAGTGCTAGCGGGGGAGCGGCAGATACGCAGTATTTT. This codes for CSASGGAADTQYF.